Below are 25 T cell receptor beta chains sequenced from a single sample in a study of blood T cell repertoires in COVID-19. Measured with immunoSEQ multiplex PCR; TCRdb has only the in-frame clones, and not every one. Counted here are 200,000 to 300,000 clones, 65% to 85% occurring once; the ten biggest clones make up over 1.5%. Sample: peripheral blood. These receptors all come from a woman in her 40s who had recovered from COVID-19.

The chain is built from TRBV7-9 and TRBJ2-7; a weak D match, TRBD2 (5 bases). The CDR3 sequence is 16 residues long. The ends were cut back, 5 bases at V and 1 base at J, with 18 bases in the middle. CDR1 SEHNR and CDR2 FQNEAQ come from the germline V gene (reference sequence). As DNA, the CDR3 is TGTGCCAGCAGCCTCCCCGAACGTCCGGGATCCTACGAGCAGTACTTC. Translated: CASSLPERPGSYEQYF.

V gene TRBV6-5 combines with J gene TRBJ1-5; TRBD1 is a possible D gene (6 bases). Germline V CDR1 and CDR2: MNHEY, SVGAGI. Trimming cost V 8 bases and J 0 bases, with 11 bases left between them. The CDR3 is 14 amino acids. CDR3 in amino acids: CASSGQHSNQPQHF. For the CDR3, the DNA is TGTGCCAGCTCTGGACAGCATAGCAATCAGCCCCAGCATTTT.

This chain links TRBV4-1 with TRBJ1-3; D is unresolved. V was clipped by 0 bases and J by 0 bases, with 9 bases between them. Germline loops: CDR1 MGHRA, CDR2 YSYEKL. The CDR3 is 16 residues long. The CDR3 loop is CASSQDLGVSGNTIYF. CDR3 DNA: TGCGCCAGCAGCCAAGATCTGGGAGTCTCTGGAAACACCATATATTTT.

DNA of the CDR3: TGTGCCAGCAGCTTAGTTTTTAGGGGGACAGATACGCAGTATTTT. This gives the protein CASSLVFRGTDTQYF. The chain carries TRBV7-2 and TRBJ2-3; maybe TRBD1 (6 bases). The V gene's germline CDR1 is SGHTA and CDR2 FQGNSA. The CDR3 has 15 amino acids. The V and J ends lost 1 base and 3 bases respectively, with 11 bases between them.

This chain joins TRBV19 and TRBJ2-1, with 8 bases identical to TRBD2. CDR1 is LNHDA and CDR2 is SQIVND in the germline V gene (reference sequence). This CDR3 has 16 amino acids. With V trimmed by 6 bases and J by 1 base, 8 bases remained unmatched. This chain's CDR3 is CASSLGGGRSYNEQFF. Here the CDR3 DNA reads TGTGCCAGTAGCCTGGGCGGGGGGAGGTCCTACAATGAGCAGTTCTTC.

The chain joins TRBV15 to TRBJ2-3; 8 bases are shared with TRBD2. The length of the CDR3 is 21 residues. V was pared by 0 bases and J by 0 bases, with 17 bases of the junction left unmatched. CDR1 is LNHNV and CDR2 is YYDKDF in the germline V gene (reference sequence). The CDR3 DNA reads TGTGCCACCAGCAGAGAGAGTATCATCACCGGGGTAGCGGGGAGCACAGATACGCAGTATTTT. This encodes CATSRESIITGVAGSTDTQYF.

This chain connects TRBV19 to TRBJ2-7; 8 bases agree with TRBD1. The V gene's germline CDR1 is LNHDA and CDR2 SQIVND (reference sequence). The J segment lost 5 bases and the V segment lost 1 base, leaving 4 bases of the junction unmatched. CDR3 length equals 14 residues. The CDR3 DNA follows: TGTGCCAGTAGTATAGGGACAGGGCCGCACGAGCAGTACTTC. This gives the protein CASSIGTGPHEQYF. Full variable domain (outside the CDR3, taken from reference TRBV19 and TRBJ2-7): DGGITQSPKYLFRKEGQNVTLSCEQNLNHDAMYWYRQDPGQGLRLIYYSQIVNDFQKGDIAEGYSVSREKKESFPLTVTSAQKNPTAFYLCASSIGTGPHEQYFGPGTRLTVT.

In this sample, this clone turned up a few times. The V call is TRBV7-3, the J call TRBJ2-7; TRBD1 matches at 10 bases. In germline, CDR1 is SGHTA, CDR2 FQGTGA. The CDR3 is made up of 15 amino acids. J lost 3 bases, V lost 3 bases, and 5 bases had no gene match. CDR3 region: CASSFGQGEGYEQYF. Here the CDR3 DNA reads TGTGCCAGCAGCTTCGGACAGGGGGAGGGCTACGAGCAGTACTTC. The full variable domain, in which reference TRBV7-3 and TRBJ2-7 provide the parts outside the CDR3, is GAGVSQTPSNKVTEKGKYVELRCDPISGHTALYWYRQSLGQGPEFLIYFQGTGAADDSGLPNDRFFAVRPEGSVSTLKIQRTERGDSAVYLCASSFGQGEGYEQYFGPGTRLTVT.

The genes are TRBV5-1 and TRBJ2-2, with 12 bases identical to TRBD2. J gave up 0 bases and V 3 bases, and 3 bases lay outside the gene matches. This CDR3 contains 17 residues. Looked up from germline, CDR1 is SGHRS and CDR2 is YFSETQ. Here the CDR3 reads CASSSLAGGSNTGELFF. CDR3 nucleotide sequence: TGCGCCAGCAGCTCACTAGCGGGGGGATCGAACACCGGGGAGCTGTTTTTT.

The genes are TRBV11-2 and TRBJ2-5, with TRBD2 identical over 13 bases. J was trimmed by 5 bases and V by 1 base; bases with no gene match: 4. The CDR3 totals 16 residues. The germline V gene encodes CDR1 SGHAT and CDR2 FQNNGV. The CDR3 sequence is CASSLGTSGGAETQYF. The CDR3 DNA follows: TGTGCCAGCAGCTTAGGCACTAGCGGGGGGGCGGAGACCCAGTACTTC.

The chain uses TRBV19 and TRBJ2-1, with D hard to call. Germline lookup yields CDR1 LNHDA and CDR2 SQIVND (reference sequence). Trimming pared 6 bases from V and 2 bases from J, leaving 23 bases between. The CDR3 totals 18 residues. CDR3 DNA sequence: TGTGCCAGTAGCGAACTTCGACAATGGCGTCGGACCTACAATGAGCAGTTCTTC. It yields the protein CASSELRQWRRTYNEQFF.

A remark on this clone: The identical CDR3 is also encoded by other nucleotide sequences in the sample. The V and J genes are TRBV7-2 and TRBJ2-7; the match to TRBD1 covers 12 bases. The CDR3 totals 14 residues. Losses at the gene ends were 3 bases for V and 6 bases for J; bases not matched to a gene: 3. The germline CDR1 and CDR2 sequences are SGHTA and FQGNSA. This chain's CDR3 is CASSFRDRGREQYF. As DNA, the CDR3 is TGTGCCAGCAGCTTCCGGGACAGGGGGCGCGAGCAGTACTTC.

The chain recombines TRBV6-5 with TRBJ2-7; TRBD2 is a possible D gene (6 bases). Germline values: CDR1 MNHEY, CDR2 SVGAGI. The germline V and J ends were trimmed by 6 bases and 7 bases, with 13 bases remaining between them. This CDR3 has 12 residues. The CDR3 coding sequence is TGTGCCAGCAGGGGAGGACACCGAGAGCAGTACTTC. This gives the protein CASRGGHREQYF.

The chain has TRBV14 and TRBJ2-1; possible D gene TRBD1, 6 bases. Germline V gene sequence: CDR1 SGHDN, CDR2 FVKESK. The CDR3 is made up of 13 amino acids. Trimming removed 4 bases from V and 8 bases from J, with 12 bases in between. Here the CDR3 DNA reads TGTGCCAGCAGCCCAACAGGGCGACATGAGCAGTTCTTC. Protein product: CASSPTGRHEQFF.

In its sample, this clone was seen once. This chain connects TRBV9 to TRBJ1-6; D is perhaps TRBD1 (5 bases). V dropped 6 bases and J dropped 0 bases, with 16 bases sitting between them. Germline CDR1 reads SGDLS; CDR2 reads YYNGEE. The CDR3 extends over 17 amino acids. The CDR3 region is CASKAGGPSSYNSPLHF. CDR3 DNA: TGTGCCAGCAAGGCGGGGGGTCCGAGCTCCTATAATTCACCCCTCCACTTT.

The chain uses TRBV5-4 and TRBJ2-7; 10 positions agree with TRBD2. The junction had 7 bases not matched to a gene; V was cut back by 3 bases and J by 4 bases. Germline loops: CDR1 SGHNT, CDR2 YYREEE (reference sequence). This CDR3 contains 15 residues. CDR3 amino acids: CASSSHSGGLYEQYF. The CDR3 DNA sequence: TGTGCCAGCAGCTCACATAGCGGGGGGCTGTACGAGCAGTACTTC.

The genes are TRBV27 and TRBJ2-7; 7 bases line up with TRBD1. The J segment lost 0 bases and the V segment lost 5 bases, leaving 10 bases of the junction unmatched. From germline, CDR1 is MNHEY and CDR2 SMNVEV (reference sequence). This CDR3 is built from 16 residues. This chain's CDR3 is CASSPRQGSPSYEQYF. In nucleotides, the CDR3 is TGTGCCAGCAGTCCCCGACAGGGCTCCCCCTCCTACGAGCAGTACTTC.

V and J are TRBV29-1 and TRBJ2-5; possibly TRBD2 for D (5 bases). The CDR3 spans 14 residues. Germline CDR1 SQVTM, CDR2 ANQGSEA. The V gene lost 6 bases and the J gene lost 5 bases, with 19 bases spanning the gap. The DNA for the CDR3 is TGCAGCGTCTCTACCCTATCCCCGGGGGAGACCCAGTACTTC. Protein product: CSVSTLSPGETQYF.

A single count supports this clone. This chain connects TRBV19 to TRBJ1-1; 7 bases align to TRBD1. V dropped 6 bases and J dropped 5; count of bases not matched to a gene: 9. This CDR3 spans 14 amino acids. The germline V gene has CDR1 LNHDA and CDR2 SQIVND (reference sequence). In DNA form, the CDR3 reads TGTGCCAGTAGCATCCGGGACAGTAGGACTGAAGCTTTCTTT. As protein: CASSIRDSRTEAFF.

The chain uses TRBV6-2 or TRBV6-3 and TRBJ2-2; D call uncertain. This CDR3 is 13 amino acids long. V lost 0 bases, J lost 8 bases, and 7 bases lay in between. The germline V gene has CDR1 MNHEY and CDR2 SVGEGT. CDR3 region: CASSYSFKGELFF. CDR3 coding DNA: TGTGCCAGCAGTTACTCGTTCAAAGGGGAGCTGTTTTTT.

V usage is TRBV12-3 or TRBV12-4 and J usage is TRBJ1-2, with a tentative D call TRBD1 (5 bases). The length of the CDR3 is 12 residues. The ends were cut back, 5 bases at V and 4 bases at J, with 8 bases in the middle. DNA of the CDR3: TGTGCCAGCAGTGACAGAGTCTATGGCTACACCTTC. This translates into CASSDRVYGYTF.

The V and J genes are TRBV10-2 and TRBJ1-5; D is undetermined. This CDR3 region has 13 residues. Germline V lookup: CDR1 WSHSY, CDR2 SAAADI. V lost 6 bases and J 4 bases, leaving 10 bases between the germline ends. CDR3 bases: TGCGCCAGCAGAGAACAGATAAATCAGCCCCAGCATTTT. Protein sequence: CASREQINQPQHF.

V usage is TRBV19 and J usage is TRBJ2-2; 9 bases align to TRBD1. V lost 7 bases, J lost 6 bases, and 6 bases stayed unmatched. CDR3 size: 14 residues. Germline assignment: CDR1 LNHDA and CDR2 SQIVND (reference sequence). CDR3 in DNA: TGTGCCAGTAAACCGGGACAGGGTTCCGGGGAGCTGTTTTTT. This sequence encodes CASKPGQGSGELFF.

This sequence joins TRBV7-9 and TRBJ2-7; D is possibly TRBD2 (6 bases). V was shortened by 3 bases and J by 6 bases, with 9 bases between the two germline ends. Germline V gene lookup returns CDR1 SEHNR and CDR2 FQNEAQ (reference sequence). The CDR3 has 12 residues. The CDR3 nucleotides are TGTGCCAGCAGCTTGGAGGGTCGCGAGCAGTACTTC. Translation: CASSLEGREQYF.

The chain is built from TRBV12-3 or TRBV12-4 and TRBJ1-1; D is unresolved. V dropped 1 base and J dropped 6 bases, with 9 bases sitting between them. This CDR3 comprises 13 residues. CDR3 in amino acids: CASSLEEAAEAFF. CDR3 bases: TGTGCCAGCAGTTTAGAAGAGGCAGCTGAAGCTTTCTTT.